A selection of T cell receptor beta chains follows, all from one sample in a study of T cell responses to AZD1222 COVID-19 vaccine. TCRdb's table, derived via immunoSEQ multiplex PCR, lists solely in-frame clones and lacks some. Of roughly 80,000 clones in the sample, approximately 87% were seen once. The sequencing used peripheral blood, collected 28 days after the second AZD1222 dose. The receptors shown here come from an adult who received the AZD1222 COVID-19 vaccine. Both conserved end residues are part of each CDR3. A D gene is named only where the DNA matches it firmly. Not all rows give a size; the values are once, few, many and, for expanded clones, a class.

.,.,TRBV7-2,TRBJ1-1,TGTGCCAGCAGCCAACGTCCGGGGCGCGACACTGAAGCTTTCTTT,CASSQRPGRDTEAFF
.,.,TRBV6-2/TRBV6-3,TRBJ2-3,TGTGCCAGCAGTTACGGAAGCACAGATACGCAGTATTTT,CASSYGSTDTQYF
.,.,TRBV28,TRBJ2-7,TGTGCCAGCAGTTTTAACCAGCGCGGTCACGAGCAGTACTTC,CASSFNQRGHEQYF
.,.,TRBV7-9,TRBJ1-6,TGTGCCAGCAGCCTGGGAGGCTCACCCCTCCACTTT,CASSLGGSPLHF
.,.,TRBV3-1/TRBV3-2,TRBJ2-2,TGTGCCAGCAGCCAAGCACTAGCTCGGACCGGGGAGCTGTTTTTT,CASSQALARTGELFF
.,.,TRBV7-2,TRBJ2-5,TGTGCCAGCAGTCCCGGGGCGCTGGAGACCCAGTACTTC,CASSPGALETQYF
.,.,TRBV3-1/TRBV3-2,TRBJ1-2,TGTGCCAGCAGCCAAGCAACAGGGTTTAACTATGGCTACACCTTC,CASSQATGFNYGYTF
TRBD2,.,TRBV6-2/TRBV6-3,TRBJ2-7,TGTGCCAGCAGTACCCCTGGCGGGGGGTTCTACGAGCAGTACTTC,CASSTPGGGFYEQYF
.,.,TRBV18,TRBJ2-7,TGTGCCAGCTCACCCCCATCAGGTCTGGTTTCCGAGCAGTACTTC,CASSPPSGLVSEQYF
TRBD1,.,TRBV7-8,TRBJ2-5,TGTGCCAGCAGCGCCCGGGACAGACAAGAGACCCAGTACTTC,CASSARDRQETQYF
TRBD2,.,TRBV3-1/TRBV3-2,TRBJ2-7,TGTGCCAGCAGCCAGGTAGCGGGGGGGCCCTACGAGCAGTACTTC,CASSQVAGGPYEQYF
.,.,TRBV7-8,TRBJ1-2,TGTGCCAGCAGCTTAGCGGCCGGGGGGTCGGGCTATGGCTACACCTTC,CASSLAAGGSGYGYTF
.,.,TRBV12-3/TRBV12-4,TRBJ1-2,TGTGCCAGCAGTTTATACGGTTATGGCTACACCTTC,CASSLYGYGYTF
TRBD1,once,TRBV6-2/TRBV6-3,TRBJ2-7,TGTGCCAGCAGTTTCCGGGACAGGGGTCCCTTAGCATCGTCCTACGAGCAGTACTTC,CASSFRDRGPLASSYEQYF
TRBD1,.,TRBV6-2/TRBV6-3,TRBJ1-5,TGTGCCAGCAGTACCCCTACAGGGGGTAACAATCAGCCCCAGCATTTT,CASSTPTGGNNQPQHF
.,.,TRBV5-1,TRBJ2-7,TGCGCCAGCAGCTCCACTTCCTACGAGCAGTACTTC,CASSSTSYEQYF
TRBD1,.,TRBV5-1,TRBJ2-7,TGCGCCAGCAGCTTGGGAACCAGGACAGGGGAGGGCGAGCAGTACTTC,CASSLGTRTGEGEQYF
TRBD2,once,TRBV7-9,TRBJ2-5,TGTGCCAGCATCCCAAAGGGGCCTAGCGGGGGGGATAAAGAGACCCAGTACTTC,CASIPKGPSGGDKETQYF
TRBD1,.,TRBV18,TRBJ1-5,TGTGCCAGCTCACCACCGGGACAGGGAGGTCAGCCCCAGCATTTT,CASSPPGQGGQPQHF
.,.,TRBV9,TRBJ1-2,TGTGCCAGCAGCGTAGAGGGGGATATGAACTATGGCTACACCTTC,CASSVEGDMNYGYTF
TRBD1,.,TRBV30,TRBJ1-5,TGTGCCTGGAGTTCCCAGGGGGGAAATCAGCCCCAGCATTTT,CAWSSQGGNQPQHF
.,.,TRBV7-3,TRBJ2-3,TGTGCCAGCAGCTCACAGGGCCGCACAGATACGCAGTATTTT,CASSSQGRTDTQYF
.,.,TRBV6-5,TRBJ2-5,TGTGCCAGCATCGGGGGAGAGACCCAGTACTTC,CASIGGETQYF
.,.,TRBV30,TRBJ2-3,TGTGCCTGGAGATTGGTCAATACGCAGTATTTT,CAWRLVNTQYF
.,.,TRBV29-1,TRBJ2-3,TGCAGCGTTGGTGGATCAACCACAGATACGCAGTATTTT,CSVGGSTTDTQYF
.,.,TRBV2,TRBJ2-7,TGTGCCAGCAGTGAAGGTGGAAGGGGGGACGAGCAGTACTTC,CASSEGGRGDEQYF
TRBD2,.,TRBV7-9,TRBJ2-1,TGTGCCAGCAGCTTCGGCGAGCGGGGGACGGTTTCCTACAATGAGCAGTTCTTC,CASSFGERGTVSYNEQFF
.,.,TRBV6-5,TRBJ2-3,TGTGCCAGCAGCAGGGTCTGGACAGATACGCAGTATTTT,CASSRVWTDTQYF
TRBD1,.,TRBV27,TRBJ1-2,TGTGCCAGCAGTTTAAGAGGGGACAGGGGGCGAGGAGTCTATGGCTACACCTTC,CASSLRGDRGRGVYGYTF
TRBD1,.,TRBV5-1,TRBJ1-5,TGCGCCAGCAGCCCGGGGACAGGGGATAATCAGCCCCAGCATTTT,CASSPGTGDNQPQHF
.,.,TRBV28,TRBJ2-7,TGTGCCAGCAGCACTACCTCACCCTACGAGCAGTACTTC,CASSTTSPYEQYF
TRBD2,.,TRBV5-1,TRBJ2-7,TGCGCCAGCACCAAAAAGGGACTAGCGGGGGGATACGAGCAGTACTTC,CASTKKGLAGGYEQYF
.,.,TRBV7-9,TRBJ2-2,TGTGCCAGCAGCTTCCAGGTCAGGTCCACCGGGGAGCTGTTTTTT,CASSFQVRSTGELFF
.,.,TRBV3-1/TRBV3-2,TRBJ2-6,TGTGCCAGCAGCCACGGACTGGGCCAGGCGGACTCTGGGGCCAACGTCCTGACTTTC,CASSHGLGQADSGANVLTF
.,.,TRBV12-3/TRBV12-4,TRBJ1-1,TGTGCCAGCAGACGACAGAACACTGAAGCTTTCTTT,CASRRQNTEAFF
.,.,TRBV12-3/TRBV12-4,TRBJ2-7,TGTGCCAGCGGCCCCCGGGCCTACGAGCAGTACTTC,CASGPRAYEQYF
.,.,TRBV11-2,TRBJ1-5,TGTGCCAGCAGCTTGAGGGACGGCAATCAGCCCCAGCATTTT,CASSLRDGNQPQHF
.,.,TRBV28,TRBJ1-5,TGTGCCAGCCGCGGACCCAATCAGCCCCAGCATTTT,CASRGPNQPQHF
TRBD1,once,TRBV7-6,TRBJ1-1,TGTGCCAGCAGCTTTGGGACCGGGACAGGAGGTTCAGCTTTCTTT,CASSFGTGTGGSAFF
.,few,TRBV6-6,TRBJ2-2,TGTGCCAGCAGTTACGGAGTAGACACCGGGGAGCTGTTTTTT,CASSYGVDTGELFF
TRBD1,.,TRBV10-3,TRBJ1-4,TGTGCCATCAGCGCAAATCGAGGGACAGCGGGTATTTCCAGTGAAAAACTGTTTTTT,CAISANRGTAGISSEKLFF
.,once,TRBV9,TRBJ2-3,TGTGCCAGCAGCGTAGCATACAGACATAGCACAGATACGCAGTATTTT,CASSVAYRHSTDTQYF
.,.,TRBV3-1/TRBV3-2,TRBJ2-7,TGTGCCAGCAGCCAATCAAAGCGGAACGAGCAGTACTTC,CASSQSKRNEQYF
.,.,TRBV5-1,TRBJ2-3,TGCGCCAGCAGCTTGGCGGGCAGTTCAGATACGCAGTATTTT,CASSLAGSSDTQYF
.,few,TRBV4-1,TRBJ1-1,TGCGCCAGCAGCCAAGGGGCTGGGGTTGGGAACACTGAAGCTTTCTTT,CASSQGAGVGNTEAFF
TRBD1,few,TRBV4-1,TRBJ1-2,TGCGCCAGCAGCCAAGAACCCGGGACAGGGTACGACTATGGCTACACCTTC,CASSQEPGTGYDYGYTF
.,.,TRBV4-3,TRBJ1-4,TGCGCCAGCAGCCAAGGCTACGGGACGGGACTGTTTTTT,CASSQGYGTGLFF
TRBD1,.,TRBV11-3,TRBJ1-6,TGTGCCAGCAGCCCCCGGTCGACGGGGACAGGGCCGCGGAATTCACCCCTCCACTTT,CASSPRSTGTGPRNSPLHF
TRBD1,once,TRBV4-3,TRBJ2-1,TGCGCCAGCAGCCAGATACCGGGACAGGGGATCGGCGAACAGTTCTTC,CASSQIPGQGIGEQFF